This entry describes one T cell receptor (beta chain). Its target is not known. These data come from a study of beta chain features in type 1 diabetes. Looked up from germline, CDR1 is LNHDA and CDR2 is SQIVND (reference sequence). CDR3 length equals 14 residues. Unmatched junction bases numbered 6, after V lost 5 bases and J lost 9 bases. Points from the study as a whole: Shortening that was moderate but significant affected the TCRB CDR3s of Type 1 diabetes patients in all four CD4+ subsets.

Since all of the isolated RNA was reverse transcribed, expressed TCRB transcripts were what got sequenced. Assay used: immunoSEQ multiplex PCR; TCRdb lists only in-frame clones, some missing. The table has 150,000 to 200,000 clones, roughly 9% seen once. All sorted populations exceeded 95% purity. The clonotype comes from a woman aged 25 to 39 with type 1 diabetes. Sequenced: central memory CD4+ T cells from blood. The chain employs TRBV19 and TRBJ2-1; 11 bases are a match to TRBD2. CDR3 DNA sequence: TGTGCCAGTAGTGAGGTAGCGGGGGGGGGTGAGCAGTTCTTC. Its translation: CASSEVAGGGEQFF.